This T cell receptor beta chain came from a study of cytomegalovirus exposure and HLA in healthy donors. In the PCR, 60 Vbeta and 13 Jbeta primers were used. Data came from immunoSEQ multiplex PCR; TCRdb stores just in-frame clones and leaves some out. This sample has more than 95,000 clones, with under 90% found just once. The CDR3 is 14 residues long. Germline V gene lookup returns CDR1 KGHSH and CDR2 LQKENI. Trimming left V 5 bases short and J 2 bases short, with 10 bases between. This clone was seen just once. The chain links TRBV18 to TRBJ1-5; weak D call: TRBD1 (5 bases). Specimen: PBMCs. The origin of this receptor is a woman under 40 in good health and CMV-seronegative. Here the CDR3 reads CASSAGLGNQPQHF. The CDR3, as DNA: TGTGCCAGCTCAGCAGGGTTGGGCAATCAGCCCCAGCATTTT. The whole variable domain, filled in from reference TRBV18 and TRBJ1-5, reads NAGVMQNPRHLVRRRGQEARLRCSPMKGHSHVYWYRQLPEEGLKFMVYLQKENIIDESGMPKERFSAEFPKEGPSILRIQQVVRGDSAAYFCASSAGLGNQPQHFGDGTRLSIL.